This TCR beta chain was sequenced in a study of control samples from healthy donors and cancer patients (dated by TCRdb to the early 2020s). Receptor libraries were prepared by the immunoSEQ multiplex PCR assay. The table was pulled from immuneACCESS by TCRdb, which kept in-frame rearrangements only. Such tables lose some clones; where checked, under half of the loss comes from unresolved V genes, and the rest has no known cause. This sample holds 170,000 or so clones; 90% to 95% were observed only once. The ten largest clonotypes hold about 8.5% of the sample. The CDR3 sequence holds 13 residues, the cysteine and phenylalanine included. The only DNA kept is the CDR3, 39 bases in frame from the first base. Trimming at the junction amounts to 2 bases on V and 6 bases on J, and the germline ends lie 11 bases apart. For CDR1 and CDR2, the germline V gene lists SGHDT and YYEEEE. On this clone: Its cognate antigen has yet to be identified. Per-base qualities were not stored, and no clone one base away is much larger.

This clonotype was sampled from a woman in her thirties or forties in good health. The V gene is TRBV5-6 and the J gene is TRBJ1-1, with a weak D call of TRBD1 (5 bases match). The specimen was blood. This receptor carries the CDR3 CASSFTGAAEAFF. The DNA sequence is as follows: TGTGCCAGCAGCTTTACAGGAGCCGCTGAAGCTTTCTTT.